The 18 T cell receptor beta chains below were found in one sample sequenced in a study of CD8+ T cells in alopecia areata. Sample treatment: oral pan-JAK inhibitor, 5-10 mg twice daily. Sequencing relied on a cDNA template that was reverse transcribed from extracted RNA. Using immunoSEQ multiplex PCR, the repertoire was profiled, and TCRdb retains in-frame clones only, with some absent. The sample includes 120,000 to 150,000 clones, approximately 80% of them seen just once. The input for sequencing was CD8+ T cells sorted from blood, taken at week 4, from a patient treated with tofacitinib. The receptor set was obtained from a human donor with alopecia areata.

This sequence joins TRBV15 and TRBJ1-2, with 7 bases matching TRBD1. Germline trimming cut 2 bases from V and 4 bases from J; bases unmatched to any gene: 13. The CDR3 has 17 amino acids. The germline V gene has CDR1 LNHNV and CDR2 YYDKDF (reference sequence). The CDR3 region is CATSRRSRGAIPYGYTF. The DNA of the CDR3 is TGTGCCACCAGCAGACGCAGCAGGGGGGCGATCCCCTATGGCTACACCTTC.

Details on this clone: The identical CDR3 is also encoded by other nucleotide sequences in the sample. The rearrangement joins TRBV5-1 to TRBJ2-7; 7 bases are shared with TRBD1. Germline V gene sequence: CDR1 SGHRS, CDR2 YFSETQ. J was trimmed by 3 bases and V by 4 bases; bases with no gene match: 1. The CDR3 sequence is 12 residues long. In DNA form, the CDR3 reads TGCGCCAGCAGCCCAGGGGGCTACGAGCAGTACTTC. The encoded protein is CASSPGGYEQYF.

V is TRBV5-6 and J is TRBJ2-7; TRBD1 might be the D (5 bases). Trimming removed 2 bases from V and 7 bases from J, with 10 bases in between. This CDR3 contains 12 residues. Germline CDR1 reads SGHDT; CDR2 reads YYEEEE. In DNA form, the CDR3 reads TGTGCCAGCAGCTTACGACAGCCGGAGCAGTACTTC. Residues: CASSLRQPEQYF.

This chain joins TRBV5-6 and TRBJ2-6, with a tentative D call TRBD1 (6 bases). CDR3 size: 18 residues. Germline loops: CDR1 SGHDT, CDR2 YYEEEE. Trimming left V 1 base short and J 0 bases short, with 14 bases between. The CDR3 DNA reads as TGTGCCAGCAGCTTGCGTACGTGGACAGCCTCTGGGGCCAACGTCCTGACTTTC. Translated, it gives CASSLRTWTASGANVLTF.

The rearrangement links TRBV7-9 to TRBJ1-1; D gene uncertain. V dropped 1 base and J dropped 3 bases, with 9 bases sitting between them. The CDR3 contains 14 residues. CDR1 is SEHNR, CDR2 FQNEAQ, per germline (reference sequence). The chain's CDR3 is CASSLVSLYTEAFF. DNA of the CDR3: TGTGCCAGCAGCTTAGTGTCCCTCTACACTGAAGCTTTCTTT.

This clone was recorded only once. This chain links TRBV27 with TRBJ2-1; possibly TRBD1 for D (5 bases). From germline, CDR1 is MNHEY and CDR2 SMNVEV (reference sequence). This CDR3 has 15 amino acids. Trimming took 3 bases from V and 8 from J, leaving 17 bases between them. Written as DNA, the CDR3 is TGTGCCAGCAGTTTCACAGGTCACTCAAGGGATGAGCAGTTCTTC. It translates to CASSFTGHSRDEQFF.

The chain joins TRBV5-1 to TRBJ1-1; possible D gene TRBD1, 5 bases. V dropped 0 bases and J dropped 3 bases, with 6 bases sitting between them. This CDR3 spans 13 amino acids. Germline V gene data show CDR1 as SGHRS and CDR2 as YFSETQ. CDR3 coding DNA: TGCGCCAGCAGCTTGGTGGGGGACACTGAAGCTTTCTTT. Translation: CASSLVGDTEAFF.

The chain is built from TRBV4-3 and TRBJ2-1, with 10 bases matching TRBD1. The CDR3 has 16 amino acids. V dropped 0 bases and J dropped 4; count of bases not matched to a gene: 3. Germline assignment: CDR1 LGHNA and CDR2 YSLEER. CDR3: CASSQEGDRGYNEQFF. The CDR3, as DNA: TGCGCCAGCAGCCAAGAAGGGGACAGGGGATACAATGAGCAGTTCTTC.

This chain joins TRBV7-2 and TRBJ2-5, with TRBD1 matching over 9 bases. V gave up 5 bases and J gave up 5 bases; unmatched junction bases: 9. This CDR3 has 15 amino acids. CDR1 is SGHTA, CDR2 FQGNSA, per germline. CDR3 nucleotide sequence: TGTGCCAGCAGCCCCCAGCGGGACAGGGTTGAGACCCAGTACTTC. Translation gives CASSPQRDRVETQYF.

This clone has at least ten counts. This sample includes further DNA sequences coding for the same CDR3. The chain links TRBV30 to TRBJ1-1; no clear D. The V end lost 4 bases, the J end lost 4 bases, and 7 bases lay between the germline ends. Per germline, CDR1 GTSNPN and CDR2 SVGIG (reference sequence). The CDR3 extends over 11 amino acids. This CDR3 is CAWTEGTEAFF. CDR3 bases: TGTGCCTGGACGGAGGGCACTGAAGCTTTCTTT.

V usage is TRBV6-1 and J usage is TRBJ2-7; D may be TRBD1 or TRBD2 (5 bases each). Germline V gene data show CDR1 as MNHNS and CDR2 as SASEGT. The V gene lost 7 bases and the J gene lost 3 bases, with 19 bases spanning the gap. The CDR3 spans 15 residues. The CDR3 nucleotides read TGTGCCAGCAAGGTGAGGGGCGCCTTACTCTACGAGCAGTACTTC. Its translation is CASKVRGALLYEQYF.

For this clone: Other DNA sequences in the same sample also yield this CDR3. This chain uses TRBV9 with TRBJ2-4, with 8 bases fitting TRBD1. J lost 4 bases, V lost 0 bases, and 3 bases had no gene match. From germline, CDR1 is SGDLS and CDR2 YYNGEE. This CDR3 region has 15 residues. CDR3 in DNA: TGTGCCAGCAGCGTAGCTGGACAGGGAAAAAACATTCAGTACTTC. Its protein product is CASSVAGQGKNIQYF.

The chain links TRBV6-6 to TRBJ2-7; a possible D gene is TRBD2 (6 bases). The V end was cut by 5 bases, the J end by 3 bases, with 20 bases between. CDR1 MNHNY and CDR2 SVGAGI come from the germline V gene (reference sequence). The CDR3 consists of 16 residues. CDR3 amino acids: CASSPGRRPLFYEQYF. CDR3 in DNA: TGTGCCAGCAGTCCAGGGAGGCGTCCCCTATTCTACGAGCAGTACTTC.

The chain carries TRBV29-1 and TRBJ1-2; D is ambiguous. This CDR3 region has 10 residues. V was pared by 3 bases and J by 8 bases, with 7 bases between. The V gene's germline CDR1 is SQVTM and CDR2 ANQGSEA. In DNA, the CDR3 is TGCAGCGTTGAGGGGAGCGGCTACACCTTC. It is translated as CSVEGSGYTF.

The chain carries TRBV6-1 and TRBJ2-7; 8 bases map to TRBD2. Trimming cost V 0 bases and J 4 bases; bases outside gene matches: 14. Germline values: CDR1 MNHNS, CDR2 SASEGT. The CDR3 runs 18 residues. CDR3 amino acids: CASSEAPGELAGLYEQYF. CDR3 nucleotide sequence: TGTGCCAGCAGTGAAGCCCCCGGCGAGTTAGCGGGGCTATACGAGCAGTACTTC.

This clone was picked up one time. The DNA for the CDR3 is TGCGCCAGCAGTCTAGGACCCGGGGAGCTGTTTTTT. This gives the protein CASSLGPGELFF. The chain employs TRBV23-1 and TRBJ2-2, with unresolved D. TRBV23-1 is noted as an ORF with a role that remains uncertain. The CDR3 runs 12 residues. With 4 bases removed from V and 6 bases from J, the gap between germline ends came to 6 bases.

This clone is a singleton in its sample. The CDR3 loop reads CASSPAGTSEADTQYF. CDR3 nucleotides: TGTGCCAGCTCACCAGCCGGGACTAGCGAGGCAGATACGCAGTATTTT. This chain connects TRBV18 to TRBJ2-3, with 10 bases that match TRBD2. Per germline, CDR1 KGHSH and CDR2 LQKENI. The CDR3 extends over 16 amino acids. The V gene end was trimmed by 2 bases and the J gene end by 4 bases; junction bases not matched to a gene: 6.

The V gene is TRBV10-2, the J gene TRBJ2-7; D is possibly TRBD2 (6 bases). V was pared by 5 bases and J by 3 bases, with 11 bases between. The length of the CDR3 is 13 residues. Germline CDR1 and CDR2: WSHSY and SAAADI. CDR3 loop: CASSPGGLYEQYF. The CDR3 bases are TGCGCCAGCAGTCCCGGGGGACTCTACGAGCAGTACTTC.